Below are 2 T cell receptor beta chains sequenced from a single sample in a study of early stage breast cancer tumors. Assay: immunoSEQ multiplex PCR; the TCRdb copy retains only in-frame clones and omits some. The data contain under 14,000 clones, 70% to 80% of them singletons. The source material was breast tumor tissue. The receptor set was obtained from a person aged 65 to 79 with breast cancer.

This clone is categorized as medium-sized. J is TRBJ2-1 and V is TRBV7-6; tentative D call: TRBD1 (6 bases). Per the germline V gene, CDR1 is SGHVS and CDR2 is FNYEAQ. This CDR3 is 14 amino acids long. The ends were cut back, 6 bases at V and 5 bases at J, with 14 bases in the middle. CDR3 in amino acids: CASSSGQYNNEQFF. Here the CDR3 DNA reads TGTGCCAGCAGTTCGGGACAATATAACAATGAGCAGTTCTTC. Based on the CDR3 plus reference TRBV7-6 and TRBJ2-1, the full variable domain is GAGVSQSPRYKVTKRGQDVALRCDPISGHVSLYWYRQALGQGPEFLTYFNYEAQQDKSGLPNDRFSAERPEGSISTLTIQRTEQRDSAMYRCASSSGQYNNEQFFGPGTRLTVL.

The gene calls are TRBV19 and TRBJ1-6; D not resolved. The germline gives CDR1 LNHDA, CDR2 SQIVND (reference sequence). Trimming shortened V by 6 bases and J by 13 bases, and 13 bases separated the two germline ends. This CDR3 has 12 amino acids. The CDR3 is CASSMVLAPLHF. Here the CDR3 DNA reads TGTGCCAGTAGCATGGTTTTGGCTCCCCTCCACTTT.